Presented here are 20 T cell receptor beta chains from one specimen sequenced in a study of cytomegalovirus exposure and HLA in healthy donors (dated by TCRdb to the late 2010s). The receptor library was made with the immunoSEQ multiplex PCR assay. For the multiplex PCR, a mixture combining 60 forward primers for TCR Vbeta segments and 13 reverse primers for TCR Jbeta segments was used. Held by TCRdb, this immuneACCESS table contains in-frame sequences only and omits some clones. Under half of the omission traces to an unresolved V gene where checked; the cause of the rest is unknown. The sample includes 110,000 to 150,000 clones, with almost 85% observed a single time. The ten top clones hold roughly 3.2% of the sample. What was sequenced was PBMCs. The receptor source for this set is a man between 18 and 29 years old in good health and CMV-seropositive.

The chain couples TRBV29-1 to TRBJ2-3; 9 bases fit TRBD1. Germline CDR1 reads SQVTM; CDR2 reads ANQGSEA. The length of the CDR3 is 16 residues. Losses at the gene ends were 7 bases for V and 2 bases for J; bases not matched to a gene: 13. CDR3: CSASKYGQGFTDTQYF. The DNA for the CDR3 is TGCAGCGCCTCTAAGTACGGACAGGGGTTCACAGATACGCAGTATTTT.

This clone was counted a single time. V is TRBV27 and J is TRBJ2-3, with a weak D call TRBD2 (5 bases). Per the germline V gene, CDR1 is MNHEY and CDR2 is SMNVEV (reference sequence). Trimming removed 5 bases from V and 2 bases from J, with 8 bases in between. This CDR3 has 13 amino acids. The CDR3 DNA reads TGTGCCAGCAGTGCGGGTCACACAGATACGCAGTATTTT. Protein sequence: CASSAGHTDTQYF.

This chain joins TRBV6-5 and TRBJ2-2; no definite D call. Trimming pared 2 bases from V and 1 base from J, leaving 11 bases between. The CDR3 runs to 16 residues. Germline-derived CDR1 and CDR2 are MNHEY and SVGAGI. The DNA for the CDR3 is TGTGCCAGCAGTTACGAGAGGCGGAGGAACACCGGGGAGCTGTTTTTT. This translates into CASSYERRRNTGELFF.

This chain connects TRBV28 to TRBJ2-7; the match to TRBD1 covers 11 bases. There are 16 residues in the CDR3. Losses at the gene ends were 3 bases for V and 1 base for J; bases not matched to a gene: 5. CDR1 is MDHEN and CDR2 is SYDVKM in the germline V gene. CDR3 protein: CASSFGGTGGSYEQYF. In DNA, the CDR3 is TGTGCCAGCAGTTTCGGCGGGACAGGGGGATCCTACGAGCAGTACTTC.

This chain uses TRBV27 with TRBJ2-7; 11 bases align to TRBD1. The CDR3 extends over 15 amino acids. Germline CDR1 MNHEY, CDR2 SMNVEV (reference sequence). The J segment lost 5 bases and the V segment lost 6 bases, leaving 9 bases of the junction unmatched. The CDR3 sequence is CASRFWGTGGDEQYF. CDR3 DNA: TGTGCCAGCAGATTCTGGGGGACAGGGGGGGACGAGCAGTACTTC.

The chain recombines TRBV7-2 with TRBJ2-1; tentative D call: TRBD2 (6 bases). Germline V gene lookup returns CDR1 SGHTA and CDR2 FQGNSA. V dropped 5 bases and J dropped 5 bases, with 16 bases sitting between them. The CDR3 totals 15 residues. For the CDR3, the DNA is TGTGCCAGCAGCCTTGGTCGGGGGTTGGACAATGAGCAGTTCTTC. Translation gives CASSLGRGLDNEQFF.

This chain connects TRBV5-4 to TRBJ2-1; 8 positions agree with TRBD2. The CDR3 is 16 amino acids. Trimming took 4 bases from V and 1 from J; bases not matched to a gene: 7. Germline CDR1 SGHNT, CDR2 YYREEE (reference sequence). The CDR3 sequence is CASSAGTRGSYNEQFF. The CDR3 DNA follows: TGTGCCAGCAGCGCCGGGACTAGAGGTTCCTACAATGAGCAGTTCTTC.

The chain couples TRBV18 to TRBJ1-1; 11 bases map to TRBD1. Unmatched junction bases numbered 9, after V lost 3 bases and J lost 3 bases. Germline CDR1 reads KGHSH; CDR2 reads LQKENI. The CDR3 runs 17 residues. CDR3 nucleotide sequence: TGTGCCAGCTCACCCCGGACAGGGGGCGGCAGGGACACTGAAGCTTTCTTT. This gives the protein CASSPRTGGGRDTEAFF.

This rearrangement joins TRBV6-5 to TRBJ2-3; 8 nucleotides match TRBD2. The trim removed 0 bases at V and 10 bases at J, leaving 12 bases unmatched. Germline-derived CDR1 and CDR2 are MNHEY and SVGAGI. This CDR3 contains 16 residues. The CDR3 is CASSYSGLGVGGAQYF. DNA for the CDR3: TGTGCCAGCAGTTACTCGGGACTAGGGGTAGGAGGAGCGCAGTATTTT.

The chain employs TRBV7-9 and TRBJ1-6; 8 bases match TRBD1. The CDR3 sequence is 12 residues long. V dropped 3 bases and J dropped 13; count of bases not matched to a gene: 2. The germline V gene encodes CDR1 SEHNR and CDR2 FQNEAQ (reference sequence). Here the CDR3 DNA reads TGTGCCAGCAGCTTGGACAGGGATCCCCTCCACTTT. Residues: CASSLDRDPLHF. The whole variable domain, filled in from reference TRBV7-9 and TRBJ1-6, reads DTGVSQNPRHKITKRGQNVTFRCDPISEHNRLYWYRQTLGQGPEFLTYFQNEAQLEKSRLLSDRFSAERPKGSFSTLEIQRTEQGDSAMYLCASSLDRDPLHFGNGTRLTVT.

The V call is TRBV27, the J call TRBJ2-1; TRBD1 aligns across 9 bases. CDR3 length: 15 amino acids. The germline V gene has CDR1 MNHEY and CDR2 SMNVEV (reference sequence). V trimming: 6 bases; J trimming: 5 bases; junction bases outside the gene matches: 8. CDR3 sequence reads: CASSLDRGNHNEQFF. CDR3 in DNA: TGTGCCAGCAGCCTCGACAGGGGGAACCACAATGAGCAGTTCTTC.

This clone was seen a single time. The chain combines TRBV13 with TRBJ2-7; D gene ambiguous. The CDR3 is made up of 12 amino acids. From germline, CDR1 is PRHDT and CDR2 FYEKMQ (reference sequence). The germline V and J ends were trimmed by 4 bases and 7 bases, with 11 bases remaining between them. CDR3 coding DNA: TGTGCCAGCAGCTCACAGTCTACGGAGCAGTACTTC. This translates into CASSSQSTEQYF.

This sequence joins TRBV13 and TRBJ1-4; 9 bases match TRBD1. The CDR3 spans 16 residues. The J segment lost 7 bases and the V segment lost 4 bases, leaving 10 bases of the junction unmatched. Germline V gene lookup returns CDR1 PRHDT and CDR2 FYEKMQ (reference sequence). This CDR3 reads CASSSRDREESEKLFF. The CDR3 nucleotides are TGTGCCAGCAGCTCCCGGGACAGGGAGGAAAGTGAAAAACTGTTTTTT.

This chain joins TRBV7-8 and TRBJ1-5; D not certain. The V end lost 0 bases, the J end lost 1 base, and 10 bases lay between the germline ends. The CDR3 runs 16 residues. Germline V gives CDR1 SGHVS, CDR2 FQNEAQ. CDR3 protein: CASSLARVRSNQPQHF. The CDR3 bases are TGTGCCAGCAGCTTAGCGAGGGTGAGGAGCAATCAGCCCCAGCATTTT. The full variable domain, rest sourced from reference TRBV7-8 and TRBJ1-5, is GAGVSQSPRYKVAKRGQDVALRCDPISGHVSLFWYQQALGQGPEFLTYFQNEAQLDKSGLPSDRFFAERPEGSVSTLKIQRTQQEDSAVYLCASSLARVRSNQPQHFGDGTRLSIL.

The V gene is TRBV18, the J gene TRBJ2-3; 10 bases agree with TRBD2. This CDR3 contains 15 residues. CDR1 and CDR2 from the germline V gene are KGHSH and LQKENI. After removal of 4 bases from V and 6 bases from J, the junction contained 7 bases not matched to a gene. The CDR3 region has the DNA TGTGCCAGCTCACAAGCGGGAGGGCCAGGCGATACGCAGTATTTT. It yields the protein CASSQAGGPGDTQYF.

The V and J genes are TRBV5-1 and TRBJ2-7, with 9 bases matching TRBD2. The J segment lost 2 bases and the V segment lost 0 bases, leaving 3 bases of the junction unmatched. Germline-derived CDR1 and CDR2 are SGHRS and YFSETQ. This CDR3 spans 15 amino acids. CDR3: CASSLGSGGAYEQYF. The CDR3 DNA sequence: TGCGCCAGCAGCTTGGGTAGCGGGGGAGCCTACGAGCAGTACTTC.

This clone appeared a few times. Here the CDR3 reads CASSGQGFTLNTEAFF. CDR3 bases: TGTGCCAGCTCCGGACAGGGGTTTACATTGAACACTGAAGCTTTCTTT. The rearrangement joins TRBV18 to TRBJ1-1, with TRBD1 matching over 9 bases. The CDR3 totals 16 residues. The germline gives CDR1 KGHSH, CDR2 LQKENI. Losses at the gene ends were 6 bases for V and 0 bases for J; bases not matched to a gene: 8.

The chain is built from TRBV6-5 and TRBJ1-2; D is uncertain. The V end lost 10 bases, the J end lost 0 bases, and 15 bases lay between the germline ends. CDR3 length: 14 residues. Germline V gene data show CDR1 as MNHEY and CDR2 as SVGAGI. CDR3 region: CATLGRASNYGYTF. The CDR3 bases are TGTGCCACCTTAGGGCGGGCCTCTAACTATGGCTACACCTTC.

This clone has just a few counts. The CDR3 coding sequence is TGCGCCAGCAGCTTAGAGGCGGGCTCGAGCACAGATACGCAGTATTTT. Protein: CASSLEAGSSTDTQYF. This chain joins TRBV5-1 and TRBJ2-3, with D maybe TRBD2 (5 bases). The germline V gene has CDR1 SGHRS and CDR2 YFSETQ. This CDR3 is built from 16 residues. Between the trimmed V and J ends, which lost 2 bases and 0 bases, there was a span of 13 bases.

This clone was seen a handful of times. CDR3 nucleotides: TGCAGCGTGGCTGATGACAGGGCCTATGGCTACACCTTC. Its protein product is CSVADDRAYGYTF. This chain connects TRBV29-1 to TRBJ1-2, with 7 bases fitting TRBD1. This CDR3 is built from 13 residues. Unmatched junction bases numbered 8, after V lost 6 bases and J lost 4 bases. The germline V gene has CDR1 SQVTM and CDR2 ANQGSEA.